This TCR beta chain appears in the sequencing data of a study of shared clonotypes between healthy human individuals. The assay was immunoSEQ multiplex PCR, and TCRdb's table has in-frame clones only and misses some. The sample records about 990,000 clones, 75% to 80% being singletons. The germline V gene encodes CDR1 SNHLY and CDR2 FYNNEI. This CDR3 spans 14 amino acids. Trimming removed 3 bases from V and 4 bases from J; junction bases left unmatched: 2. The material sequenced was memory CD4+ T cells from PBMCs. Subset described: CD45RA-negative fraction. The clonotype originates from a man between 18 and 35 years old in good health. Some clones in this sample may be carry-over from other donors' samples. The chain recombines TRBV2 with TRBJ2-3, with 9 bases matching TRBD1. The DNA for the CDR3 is TGTGCCAGCAGTGACCGGACAGGGGCAGATACGCAGTATTTT. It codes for CASSDRTGADTQYF.